This T cell receptor beta chain emerged from a study of T cells in Graves' hyperthyroidism and ophthalmopathy. This clonotype was seen only a few times. CDR3 length equals 15 residues. Germline V lookup: CDR1 LGHNA, CDR2 YNFKEQ. Trimming removed 0 bases from V and 0 bases from J, with 7 bases in between. Amplification of TCR beta CDR3 regions was performed using RNA transcripts as template. RT-PCR in the first round (using the HTBI primer set) targeted the TCR CDR3. TCRdb passed the multiplex PCR reads through MiXCR, listing each CDR3 protein once. The sample lists around 340,000 distinct CDR3 sequences; roughly 18% were seen once.

The origin of this receptor is a woman in her forties or fifties with Graves' hyperthyroidism. The chain employs TRBV4-2 and TRBJ2-3; no reliable D call. Sequencing was done on a sample of blood. The DNA of the CDR3 is TGTGCCAGCAGCCAAGATATGGCTAGCACAGATACGCAGTATTTT. This sequence encodes CASSQDMASTDTQYF.